Each of the 25 T cell receptor beta chains below was sequenced from the same sample in a study of Graves' ophthalmopathy and Graves' hyperthyroidism (dated by TCRdb to 2016 to 2019). Reads for this sample came from an Illumina HiSeq 2000. TCR beta CDR3 regions were amplified from RNA transcripts for repertoire sequencing. A first-round RT-PCR used HTBI primers with the Qiagen OneStep RT-PCR kit, followed by a second-round multiplex PCR, size selection and purification. TCRdb reprocessing: public reads trimmed at Q25 with fastp, clones called with MiXCR, in-frame beta chains kept. Identical CDR3 proteins give one entry, which carries the most common genes and DNA. Counted in this sample were around 600,000 distinct CDR3 sequences; 35% to 45% of them appeared once. The leading ten clones occupy over 2.5% of the sample. Sequencing used peripheral blood. These TCRs come from an adult man with Graves' ophthalmopathy.

This clonotype was recorded only once. Without the conserved terminal phenylalanine or tryptophan, this CDR3 likely stems from a read error. Because the CDR3's place on the DNA is in doubt, the DNA is left out and the CDR3 is given as listed by TCRdb. The chain is built from TRBV10-2 and TRBJ2-5; no check of the table's D call, TRBD1, against the DNA was made. The CDR3 adds up to 8 amino acids, both ends counted. Germline CDR1 WSHSY, CDR2 SAAADI. CDR3 protein: CASSDRGV.

This clonotype came up many times. CDR3 DNA: TGTGCCAGCAGCTTAGAATCGCAAAACGCGAACACCGGGGAGCTGTTTTTT. Residues: CASSLESQNANTGELFF. The chain joins TRBV7-8 to TRBJ2-2; D is undetermined. The CDR3 sequence is 17 residues long. Germline V gene sequence: CDR1 SGHVS, CDR2 FQNEAQ. V lost 1 base and J 0 bases, leaving 12 bases between the germline ends. Full variable domain (missing parts from reference TRBV7-8 and TRBJ2-2): GAGVSQSPRYKVAKRGQDVALRCDPISGHVSLFWYQQALGQGPEFLTYFQNEAQLDKSGLPSDRFFAERPEGSVSTLKIQRTQQEDSAVYLCASSLESQNANTGELFFGEGSRLTVL.

This clonotype was picked up many times. The chain is built from TRBV11-2 and TRBJ2-7; D perhaps matches TRBD1 (5 bases). This CDR3 comprises 16 residues. V was cut by 4 bases and J by 6 bases, with 22 bases left in between. Germline V gene sequence: CDR1 SGHAT, CDR2 FQNNGV. The CDR3 sequence is CASSSTTRVGAGEQYF. The CDR3 DNA follows: TGTGCCAGCAGCTCCACCACCCGGGTTGGGGCCGGCGAGCAGTACTTC.

Points on this clonotype: A read error may be the cause here, since a much bigger clone is one base away. The chain carries TRBV10-3 and TRBJ2-7; D gene uncertain. This CDR3 has 16 residues. Germline V CDR1 and CDR2: ENHRY, SYGVKD. As DNA, the CDR3 is TGTGCCATCTCCCCTAAAGGCCAGGTGAGCTCCCACGAGCAGTACTTC. Its translation is CAISPKGQVSSHEQYF.

This clonotype was detected only a few times. The J gene is TRBJ1-6, the V gene TRBV12-3 or TRBV12-4; D call uncertain. The V gene lost 7 bases and the J gene lost 6 bases, with 16 bases spanning the gap. This CDR3 has 15 amino acids. This chain's CDR3 is CASTKNPASNSPLHF. CDR3 DNA: TGTGCCAGCACGAAGAACCCAGCTTCTAATTCACCCCTCCACTTT.

This clonotype came up many times. The chain combines TRBV20-1 with TRBJ1-1; D remains ambiguous. The V and J ends lost 7 bases and 0 bases respectively, with 15 bases between them. Germline lookup yields CDR1 DFQATT and CDR2 SNEGSKA (reference sequence). The CDR3 is 14 amino acids. The CDR3 reads CSDARTGMNTEAFF. The CDR3 nucleotides read TGCAGTGACGCGAGGACTGGGATGAACACTGAAGCTTTCTTT.

This clonotype has just a few counts. The gene calls are TRBV12-3 or TRBV12-4 and TRBJ2-7, with D uncertain. There are 14 residues in the CDR3. The V end lost 5 bases, the J end lost 1 base, and 12 bases lay between the germline ends. CDR3 sequence (DNA): TGTGCCAGCAGTAACGGACCGCTGTCCTACGAGCAGTACTTC. As protein: CASSNGPLSYEQYF.

Only a few counts were recorded for this clonotype. J is TRBJ1-6 and V is TRBV7-3, with TRBD1 matching 10 bases. The CDR3 is made up of 14 amino acids. After removal of 5 bases from V and 9 bases from J, the junction contained 4 bases not matched to a gene. CDR1 is SGHTA and CDR2 is FQGTGA in the germline V gene. The chain's CDR3 is CASSPGTGVSPLHF. In DNA, the CDR3 is TGTGCCAGCAGCCCCGGGACAGGGGTTTCACCCCTCCACTTT.

This clonotype has ten or more counts. The gene calls are TRBV2 and TRBJ2-7; 8 bases fit TRBD2. J lost 3 bases, V lost 4 bases, and 5 bases had no gene match. The CDR3 consists of 14 residues. In germline, CDR1 is SNHLY, CDR2 FYNNEI. Here the CDR3 reads CASSVSGVVYEQYF. The CDR3 nucleotides are TGTGCCAGCAGTGTTAGCGGGGTGGTCTACGAGCAGTACTTC.

In this sample, this clonotype turned up many times. The chain employs TRBV6-5 and TRBJ2-5, with a tentative D call TRBD1 (6 bases). The V gene's germline CDR1 is MNHEY and CDR2 SVGAGI. V dropped 2 bases and J dropped 3 bases, with 10 bases sitting between them. The length of the CDR3 is 14 residues. Here the CDR3 reads CASSYGQGKETQYF. CDR3 bases: TGTGCCAGCAGTTACGGCCAGGGGAAAGAGACCCAGTACTTC.

The chain joins TRBV20-1 to TRBJ2-2; D is perhaps TRBD1 or TRBD2 (5 bases each). Germline values: CDR1 DFQATT, CDR2 SNEGSKA (reference sequence). This CDR3 region has 17 residues. Trimming removed 1 base from V and 4 bases from J, with 19 bases in between. The CDR3 sequence is CSARAWRPGPVTGELFF. Written as DNA, the CDR3 is TGCAGTGCTAGAGCTTGGCGACCGGGACCCGTCACCGGGGAGCTGTTTTTT.

This chain connects TRBV19 to TRBJ2-3; D is ambiguous. Trimming stripped 1 base from V and 4 bases from J, with 12 bases between. The length of the CDR3 is 15 residues. Germline CDR1 reads LNHDA; CDR2 reads SQIVND (reference sequence). The CDR3 DNA sequence: TGTGCCAGTAGTATAGGGCAGGTGGGGTCAGATACGCAGTATTTT. Amino acid sequence: CASSIGQVGSDTQYF. The whole variable domain, filled in from reference TRBV19 and TRBJ2-3, reads DGGITQSPKYLFRKEGQNVTLSCEQNLNHDAMYWYRQDPGQGLRLIYYSQIVNDFQKGDIAEGYSVSREKKESFPLTVTSAQKNPTAFYLCASSIGQVGSDTQYFGPGTRLTVL.

The gene calls are TRBV7-8 and TRBJ2-2; 7 positions match TRBD1. This CDR3 is 17 amino acids long. Losses at the gene ends were 1 base for V and 6 bases for J; bases not matched to a gene: 11. The germline V gene has CDR1 SGHVS and CDR2 FQNEAQ. CDR3 protein: CASSLGETGYYAGELFF. CDR3 sequence (DNA): TGTGCCAGCAGCTTAGGGGAGACAGGGTATTATGCCGGGGAGCTGTTTTTT.

The sample holds many counts of this clonotype. The chain uses TRBV7-9 and TRBJ2-5; no clear D gene. CDR3 size: 15 residues. CDR1 is SEHNR and CDR2 is FQNEAQ in the germline V gene (reference sequence). Trimming took 5 bases from V and 1 from J, leaving 14 bases between them. The CDR3 is CASSPSGQPQETQYF. CDR3 bases: TGTGCCAGCAGCCCCAGTGGTCAGCCCCAAGAGACCCAGTACTTC.

About this clonotype: With a much larger clone just one base away, this may be a read error. The V and J genes are TRBV10-3 and TRBJ2-2; D remains ambiguous. The CDR3 contains 15 residues. Trimming took off 6 bases at V and 3 bases at J, with 14 bases between the two ends. Per germline, CDR1 ENHRY and CDR2 SYGVKD. CDR3 sequence: CAISPKGADTGELFF. The CDR3, as DNA: TGTGCCATCAGCCCCAAGGGCGCGGACACCGGGGAGCTGTTTTTT.

This clonotype was detected only a few times. This CDR3 reads CAAQPPGQDEQYF. As DNA, the CDR3 is TGTGCCGCTCAGCCTCCGGGACAGGACGAGCAGTACTTC. V gene TRBV10-3 combines with J gene TRBJ2-7, with 8 bases matching TRBD1. CDR3 length: 13 residues. V trimming: 11 bases; J trimming: 5 bases; junction bases outside the gene matches: 11. Looked up from germline, CDR1 is ENHRY and CDR2 is SYGVKD.

This clonotype was seen many times. The V gene is TRBV5-1, the J gene TRBJ1-1; D unclear. Germline V gene data show CDR1 as SGHRS and CDR2 as YFSETQ. The CDR3 is 13 amino acids. The V gene lost 2 bases and the J gene lost 6 bases, with 11 bases spanning the gap. The CDR3 reads CASSLPATSEAFF. The CDR3 bases are TGCGCCAGCAGCTTACCGGCGACCTCTGAAGCTTTCTTT.

J is TRBJ1-5 and V is TRBV11-2, with D unresolved. This CDR3 contains 13 residues. Trimming removed 5 bases at V and 5 bases at J, with 10 bases between. CDR1 and CDR2 from the germline V gene are SGHAT and FQNNGV. The CDR3 nucleotides are TGTGCCAGCAGCCAATCCCTAGATCAGCCCCAGCATTTT. This sequence encodes CASSQSLDQPQHF.

Ten or more counts support this clonotype. The rearrangement joins TRBV2 to TRBJ2-7; D is possibly TRBD1 (7 bases). Trimming shortened V by 1 base and J by 4 bases, and 17 bases separated the two germline ends. CDR1 and CDR2 (germline): SNHLY, FYNNEI. The CDR3 has 16 residues. CDR3 region: CASSEDGWTGGYEQYF. CDR3 nucleotides: TGTGCCAGCAGTGAAGATGGATGGACAGGAGGGTACGAGCAGTACTTC.

The chain carries TRBV12-3 or TRBV12-4 and TRBJ2-5; the D gene is possibly TRBD2 (6 bases). The germline V and J ends were trimmed by 4 bases and 3 bases, with 27 bases remaining between them. The CDR3 totals 19 residues. The CDR3 nucleotides read TGTGCCAGCAGTTCCTCCCTCTACGCGCGGGGCGCGGAAAAAGAGACCCAGTACTTC. Its protein product is CASSSSLYARGAEKETQYF.

The rearrangement links TRBV19 to TRBJ1-5; D is possibly TRBD1 (5 bases). This CDR3 region has 16 residues. Germline CDR1 is LNHDA and CDR2 is SQIVND (reference sequence). The V and J ends lost 5 bases and 0 bases respectively, with 14 bases between them. The DNA for the CDR3 is TGTGCCAGTAGTCCCCGGCGGGGGGTTAGCAATCAGCCCCAGCATTTT. This sequence encodes CASSPRRGVSNQPQHF.

V is TRBV11-3 and J is TRBJ1-1; D perhaps matches TRBD1 (6 bases). CDR3 length: 17 residues. V lost 4 bases and J lost 4, with 22 bases in between. Germline CDR1 and CDR2: SGHNT and YENEEA. The DNA for the CDR3 is TGTGCCAGCAGCTCAGCCGGGAGGGGGGAGTTGGGCACTGAAGCTTTCTTT. Encoded protein: CASSSAGRGELGTEAFF.

The sample holds one count of this clonotype. This sequence joins TRBV7-3 and TRBJ1-2; D unclear. The V end lost 4 bases, the J end lost 8 bases, and 14 bases lay between the germline ends. The CDR3 spans 13 residues. Per the germline V gene, CDR1 is SGHTA and CDR2 is FQGTGA. In DNA form, the CDR3 reads TGTGCCAGCAGCTCGCCGGGAGCTGGCGGCTACACCTTC. It is translated as CASSSPGAGGYTF.

The chain links TRBV7-9 to TRBJ1-1, with D tentatively TRBD1 (5 bases). Trimming stripped 5 bases from V and 1 base from J, with 11 bases between. The CDR3 has 14 amino acids. Germline V gives CDR1 SEHNR, CDR2 FQNEAQ (reference sequence). CDR3 sequence reads: CASSIPTGNTEAFF. DNA of the CDR3: TGTGCCAGCAGCATACCTACAGGGAACACTGAAGCTTTCTTT.

This clonotype was picked up many times. The chain has TRBV7-9 and TRBJ1-2; the D gene is possibly TRBD1 (6 bases). V lost 1 base to trimming and J lost 0 bases, with 12 bases between them. The CDR3 covers 16 residues. Germline CDR1 is SEHNR and CDR2 is FQNEAQ (reference sequence). CDR3 amino acids: CASSLDLTGSNYGYTF. CDR3 in DNA: TGTGCCAGCAGCTTAGATTTGACAGGCTCTAACTATGGCTACACCTTC.